This entry lists 8 T cell receptor beta chains sequenced from one sample in a study of tumor-infiltrating lymphocytes in primary liver carcinoma. Extraction of RNA together with DNA used about 17-30 mg of unsorted bulk tissue. Synthesis of TCR beta cDNA was carried out from 450 to 650 ng total RNA with a constant-region primer. Amplification in three nested multiplex PCR rounds with slightly modified ARM-PCR gave rise to TCR beta libraries. TRBV1-TRBV30 forward primers and a C-beta reverse primer were used in the first two PCR rounds, which each ran for 9 to 10 cycles. TCRdb redid the calling of the multiplex PCR reads with MiXCR, one entry per CDR3 protein. The sample includes tens of thousands of distinct CDR3 sequences, 60% to 75% of them seen just once. Sequenced sample: liver tumor tissue from sampling region 1. Subset denoted: tumor region T1, superior pole. These receptors all come from a man between 35 and 55 years old with primary liver carcinoma and hepatitis B virus infection.

This clonotype was recorded at least ten times. The chain links TRBV4-1 to TRBJ1-2; no clear D gene. Trimming pared 1 base from V and 4 bases from J, leaving 10 bases between. CDR1 and CDR2 (germline): MGHRA, YSYEKL. The CDR3 length is 14 residues. CDR3 residues: CASSQGPSAYGYTF. The CDR3 DNA is TGCGCCAGCAGCCAAGGACCCAGCGCCTATGGCTACACCTTC.

As to this clonotype: At one of its ends the junction is not consistent with the germline gene, which may arise from a read error. The J gene is TRBJ1-1, the V gene TRBV10-3; D gene uncertain. CDR1 and CDR2 (germline): ENHRY, SYGVKD. The CDR3 covers 15 residues. This chain's CDR3 is CAISETRLVGTETFF. DNA of the CDR3: TGTGCCATCAGTGAGACAAGATTGGTGGGCACTGAAACTTTCTTT.

J is TRBJ2-7 and V is TRBV12-3 or TRBV12-4; 7 bases align to TRBD2. This CDR3 is 15 amino acids long. The ends lost 2 bases at V and 13 bases at J; junction bases unmatched: 17. The CDR3, as DNA: TGTGCCAGCAGTTTAAGCGGGATTGTCCCCCACGGGCAATACTTC. This gives the protein CASSLSGIVPHGQYF.

For this clonotype: No conserved phenylalanine or tryptophan is present at the end of the CDR3, so a read error is the likely explanation. The chain recombines TRBV12-3 or TRBV12-4 with TRBJ1-1; weak D call: TRBD1 (5 bases). The germline V and J ends were trimmed by 5 bases and 5 bases, with 12 bases remaining between them. CDR3 length: 13 residues. CDR3 loop: CASSQGRTTEAFI. CDR3 coding DNA: TGTGCCAGCAGTCAGGGAAGGACAACTGAAGCTTTCATT.

A remark on this clonotype: A read error may produce the germline difference seen at one junction end. V usage is TRBV12-3 or TRBV12-4 and J usage is TRBJ2-7, with D hard to call. CDR3 length equals 13 residues. As DNA, the CDR3 is TGTACCAGCATCCGACGGAAATACTACGAGCAGTACTTC. This sequence encodes CTSIRRKYYEQYF.

Concerning this clonotype: As the CDR3 is not closed by the conserved phenylalanine or tryptophan, this likely results from a read error. The chain links TRBV28 to TRBJ1-1, with D perhaps matching TRBD1 (5 bases). Germline V gives CDR1 MDHEN, CDR2 SYDVKM. CDR3 length equals 15 residues. For the CDR3, the DNA is TGTGCCAGTAGTTACCGTGGCAGTGGGGGCACTGAAGCTTTCATT. This gives the protein CASSYRGSGGTEAFI.

A note on this clonotype: This is likely a read error, given that the CDR3 carries no conserved phenylalanine or tryptophan at its end. V usage is TRBV4-2 and J usage is TRBJ2-2; D is ambiguous. CDR3 length equals 17 residues. In germline, CDR1 is LGHNA, CDR2 YNFKEQ. Here the CDR3 DNA reads TGTGCCAGCAGTCAAGACGAGGACGAGCAGTCAGCCGGGGAGCTGTTTCTT. It is translated as CASSQDEDEQSAGELFL.

Concerning this clonotype: Given a much more abundant clone one base away, this may be a read error. The CDR3 region has the DNA TGTGCCTGGAGTGTAGGGGCAGTTGAAGCTTTCTTT. Translating it yields CAWSVGAVEAFF. The chain joins TRBV30 to TRBJ1-1; D is possibly TRBD1 (5 bases). The germline V gene encodes CDR1 GTSNPN and CDR2 SVGIG (reference sequence). The CDR3 contains 12 residues. Trimming removed 0 bases from V and 7 bases from J, with 9 bases in between.